A selection of T cell receptor beta chains follows, all from one sample in a study of blood T cell repertoires in COVID-19. Profiled with immunoSEQ multiplex PCR; TCRdb holds only in-frame clones, not every one. The data show 110,000 to 150,000 clones, about 80% seen once. Sequencing used peripheral blood. The receptors shown here come from a human donor in a cohort sampled during active COVID-19. CDR3s include the opening cysteine and the closing phenylalanine or tryptophan. D genes are given only for firm matches. Clone size appears in some rows only: once, few, many, or a class for an expanded clone.

d_call: .; j_call: TRBJ2-3; clone_size: .; v_call: TRBV7-8; cdr3_nt: TGTGCCAGCAGCTCGGGGGACTCCCGGGCCTCAGATACGCAGTATTTT; cdr3_aa: CASSSGDSRASDTQYF
d_call: .; j_call: TRBJ1-2; clone_size: .; v_call: TRBV7-2; cdr3_nt: TGTGCCAGCAGCTTAGCCCCGGGACAAAACTATGGCTACACCTTC; cdr3_aa: CASSLAPGQNYGYTF
d_call: .; j_call: TRBJ2-5; clone_size: .; v_call: TRBV15; cdr3_nt: TGTGCCACCAGCAGAGGGGCCCAAGAGACCCAGTACTTC; cdr3_aa: CATSRGAQETQYF
d_call: TRBD1; j_call: TRBJ2-5; clone_size: .; v_call: TRBV6-1; cdr3_nt: TGTGCCAGCAGTGAAGTGAGCAGGGGGACAAATTCCCGGGAGACCCAGTACTTC; cdr3_aa: CASSEVSRGTNSRETQYF
d_call: .; j_call: TRBJ1-6; clone_size: .; v_call: TRBV11-3; cdr3_nt: TGTGCCAGCAGCTTAGGCCCGGAGCCTAATTCACCCCTCCACTTT; cdr3_aa: CASSLGPEPNSPLHF
d_call: TRBD2; j_call: TRBJ2-3; clone_size: .; v_call: TRBV12-3/TRBV12-4; cdr3_nt: TGTGCCACTGGGGGGGGGACCGCAGATACGCAGTATTTT; cdr3_aa: CATGGGTADTQYF
d_call: TRBD1; j_call: TRBJ2-2; clone_size: .; v_call: TRBV7-7; cdr3_nt: TGTGCTAGCACCCCTTTTTTGGGGACAGGGGACACCGGGGAGCTGTTTTTT; cdr3_aa: CASTPFLGTGDTGELFF
d_call: .; j_call: TRBJ2-5; clone_size: .; v_call: TRBV7-9; cdr3_nt: TGTGCCAGCAGCCTAGCGACAGGACGTCAAGAGACCCAGTACTTC; cdr3_aa: CASSLATGRQETQYF
d_call: TRBD2; j_call: TRBJ2-3; clone_size: .; v_call: TRBV5-1; cdr3_nt: TGCGCCAGCAGCCCGCGGGCTAGCGGGGACACAGATACGCAGTATTTT; cdr3_aa: CASSPRASGDTDTQYF
d_call: .; j_call: TRBJ2-7; clone_size: few; v_call: TRBV18; cdr3_nt: TGTGCCAGCTCACCACTGGCGGGCTACGAGCAGTACTTC; cdr3_aa: CASSPLAGYEQYF
d_call: .; j_call: TRBJ1-2; clone_size: .; v_call: TRBV6-5; cdr3_nt: TGTGCCAGCAGTACATTAGGGGGGGCTTTTCTAGGCTACACCTTC; cdr3_aa: CASSTLGGAFLGYTF
d_call: .; j_call: TRBJ2-1; clone_size: .; v_call: TRBV11-2; cdr3_nt: TGTGCCAGCAGCTTAGTAGGGTCGGAGGTTTACAATGAGCAGTTCTTC; cdr3_aa: CASSLVGSEVYNEQFF
d_call: TRBD2; j_call: TRBJ2-7; clone_size: .; v_call: TRBV18; cdr3_nt: TGTGCCAGCTCACGGGGACTAGAGGGCTACGAGCAGTACTTC; cdr3_aa: CASSRGLEGYEQYF
d_call: TRBD1; j_call: TRBJ1-2; clone_size: .; v_call: TRBV2; cdr3_nt: TGTGCCAGCAGTGCATACTCCGGGACAGCTTATGGCTACACCTTC; cdr3_aa: CASSAYSGTAYGYTF
d_call: TRBD1; j_call: TRBJ1-1; clone_size: .; v_call: TRBV25-1; cdr3_nt: TGTGCCAGCAGTTCACAACCGGTTGGGACAGGGGGCGCTAAAGCTTTCTTT; cdr3_aa: CASSSQPVGTGGAKAFF
d_call: TRBD1; j_call: TRBJ2-7; clone_size: .; v_call: TRBV7-9; cdr3_nt: TGTGCCAGCAGCTCGCTCCTGCCGGGACAGGTTGCTCCCTACGAGCAGTACTTC; cdr3_aa: CASSSLLPGQVAPYEQYF
d_call: .; j_call: TRBJ1-2; clone_size: .; v_call: TRBV19; cdr3_nt: TGTGCCAGTAGTATCGACAGTTTCTATGGCTACACCTTC; cdr3_aa: CASSIDSFYGYTF
d_call: .; j_call: TRBJ1-5; clone_size: .; v_call: TRBV5-4; cdr3_nt: TGTGCCAGCAGCACGGGGGGGGGTCAGCCCCAGCATTTT; cdr3_aa: CASSTGGGQPQHF
d_call: .; j_call: TRBJ2-1; clone_size: .; v_call: TRBV7-2; cdr3_nt: TGTGCCAGCAGCTTATATCAGGGGCAACTGGATGAGCAGTTCTTC; cdr3_aa: CASSLYQGQLDEQFF
d_call: TRBD1; j_call: TRBJ2-1; clone_size: few; v_call: TRBV2; cdr3_nt: TGTGCCAGCAGGCTGGAACAGGGGGCGAATGAGCAGTTCTTC; cdr3_aa: CASRLEQGANEQFF
d_call: TRBD1; j_call: TRBJ1-5; clone_size: .; v_call: TRBV24-1; cdr3_nt: TGTGCCACCAGTGATTTGTACAGGGGTGGGAATCAGCCCCAGCATTTT; cdr3_aa: CATSDLYRGGNQPQHF
d_call: .; j_call: TRBJ2-1; clone_size: .; v_call: TRBV19; cdr3_nt: TGTGCCAGTAGTATAGATCAGAGCGGCCTCGCCTACAATGAGCAGTTCTTC; cdr3_aa: CASSIDQSGLAYNEQFF
d_call: TRBD1; j_call: TRBJ1-2; clone_size: .; v_call: TRBV7-2; cdr3_nt: TGTGCCAGCAGCCAGGACAGGAACTATGGCTACACCTTC; cdr3_aa: CASSQDRNYGYTF
d_call: TRBD1; j_call: TRBJ2-2; clone_size: .; v_call: TRBV5-6; cdr3_nt: TGTGCCAGCAGCCGGGACAGGGGTACCGGGGAGCTGTTTTTT; cdr3_aa: CASSRDRGTGELFF
d_call: TRBD1; j_call: TRBJ2-5; clone_size: .; v_call: TRBV2; cdr3_nt: TGTGCCAGCAGTCCAGCCGGGACAGGGGGCTTCGTGGAGACCCAGTACTTC; cdr3_aa: CASSPAGTGGFVETQYF
d_call: .; j_call: TRBJ2-1; clone_size: .; v_call: TRBV9; cdr3_nt: TGTGCCAGCAGCGTACAGGGCAATGAGCAGTTCTTC; cdr3_aa: CASSVQGNEQFF
d_call: TRBD1; j_call: TRBJ1-1; clone_size: .; v_call: TRBV11-3; cdr3_nt: TGTGCCAGCAGCTCACGGACAGGCCCCAACACTGAAGCTTTCTTT; cdr3_aa: CASSSRTGPNTEAFF
d_call: .; j_call: TRBJ2-2; clone_size: .; v_call: TRBV18; cdr3_nt: TGTGCCAGCTCATCTTCAGACAGGAGGTCCGGGGAGCTGTTTTTT; cdr3_aa: CASSSSDRRSGELFF